Below, 32 T cell receptor beta chains from the same sample are listed, as sequenced in a study of cytomegalovirus exposure and HLA in healthy donors. The PCR made use of 60 Vbeta and 13 Jbeta primers. Clones were read by immunoSEQ multiplex PCR, and TCRdb kept only the in-frame ones, dropping some. Counted here are 150,000 to 200,000 clones, around 80% occurring once; the ten biggest clones make up more than 2%. Sequencing was done on a sample of PBMCs. These receptors came from a woman in her thirties in good health and CMV-seropositive.

This rearrangement joins TRBV7-9 to TRBJ1-5; 8 nucleotides agree with TRBD1. V shed 5 bases, J shed 4 bases, and the junction held 7 bases outside the gene matches. The CDR3 is made up of 15 amino acids. CDR1 and CDR2 from the germline V gene are SEHNR and FQNEAQ (reference sequence). This chain's CDR3 is CASSMTGEPNQPQHF. In DNA, the CDR3 is TGTGCCAGCAGCATGACAGGGGAGCCGAATCAGCCCCAGCATTTT.

In this sample, this clone turned up a few times. The chain carries TRBV5-4 and TRBJ2-3; 8 bases are a match to TRBD2. With 4 bases clipped from V and 1 base from J, the junction kept 2 bases outside the gene matches. The CDR3 contains 14 residues. CDR1 is SGHNT and CDR2 is YYREEE in the germline V gene (reference sequence). CDR3 region: CASSREGRTDTQYF. The CDR3 DNA reads TGTGCCAGCAGCCGGGAGGGCCGCACAGATACGCAGTATTTT. The full variable domain, its missing parts supplied by reference TRBV5-4 and TRBJ2-3, is ETGVTQSPTHLIKTRGQQVTLRCSSQSGHNTVSWYQQALGQGPQFIFQYYREEENGRGNFPPRFSGLQFPNYSSELNVNALELDDSALYLCASSREGRTDTQYFGPGTRLTVL.

This clone was observed once. The J gene is TRBJ2-2, the V gene TRBV5-4; D is unresolved. Looked up from germline, CDR1 is SGHNT and CDR2 is YYREEE (reference sequence). V lost 0 bases, J lost 5 bases, and 5 bases lay in between. The CDR3 is 13 residues long. CDR3 sequence reads: CASSLAGTGELFF. The CDR3 DNA sequence: TGTGCCAGCAGCTTGGCCGGTACCGGGGAGCTGTTTTTT.

V is TRBV6-1 and J is TRBJ2-2; D might be TRBD2 (7 bases). CDR1 MNHNS and CDR2 SASEGT come from the germline V gene. Deletions cut 3 bases from V and 6 bases from J, with 14 bases between. This CDR3 contains 15 residues. The CDR3 region has the DNA TGTGCCAGCAGTGACCAGGGGCGGGGGTCCGGGGAGCTGTTTTTT. Translating it yields CASSDQGRGSGELFF.

The chain joins TRBV11-2 to TRBJ2-7, with 7 bases aligning to TRBD1. Germline V lookup: CDR1 SGHAT, CDR2 FQNNGV. The CDR3 contains 11 residues. The ends lost 5 bases at V and 9 bases at J; junction bases unmatched: 4. CDR3 bases: TGTGCCAGCAGCACAGGGGTTTGGCAGTACTTC. Translation gives CASSTGVWQYF.

J is TRBJ1-4 and V is TRBV7-9, with a tentative D call TRBD1 (5 bases). Trimming stripped 7 bases from V and 0 bases from J, with 9 bases between. This CDR3 contains 14 residues. The germline V gene has CDR1 SEHNR and CDR2 FQNEAQ (reference sequence). Here the CDR3 DNA reads TGTGCCAGCATGCTAGGGGCAACTAATGAAAAACTGTTTTTT. This codes for CASMLGATNEKLFF.

This clone came up a few times. The rearrangement uses TRBV28 and TRBJ2-7; D is unresolved. Germline values: CDR1 MDHEN, CDR2 SYDVKM. The CDR3 has 14 amino acids. The V and J ends lost 6 bases and 2 bases respectively, with 14 bases between them. The CDR3 coding sequence is TGTGCCAGCAGAGTCGCCGGGTTACCCTACGAGCAGTACTTC. It codes for CASRVAGLPYEQYF.

V gene TRBV4-1 combines with J gene TRBJ1-4; D is unclear. Trimming stripped 1 base from V and 8 bases from J, with 20 bases between. Germline V gives CDR1 MGHRA, CDR2 YSYEKL. This CDR3 is built from 17 residues. CDR3 nucleotide sequence: TGCGCCAGCAGCCAAGGTGATGCGGGATTTAAGCGAGAAAAACTGTTTTTT. Translation: CASSQGDAGFKREKLFF.

V usage is TRBV27 and J usage is TRBJ2-2, with 10 bases that match TRBD1. The CDR3 extends over 16 amino acids. V was pared by 4 bases and J by 6 bases, with 8 bases of the junction left unmatched. CDR1 is MNHEY and CDR2 is SMNVEV in the germline V gene (reference sequence). CDR3 sequence (DNA): TGTGCCAGCAGTTCGCGGGACAGGGGAGTAGCCGGGGAGCTGTTTTTT. Its protein product is CASSSRDRGVAGELFF.

V and J are TRBV25-1 and TRBJ2-2; 12 nucleotides match TRBD2. Germline values: CDR1 MGHDK, CDR2 SYGVNS. The CDR3 is made up of 18 amino acids. The trim removed 6 bases at V and 6 bases at J, leaving 14 bases unmatched. The CDR3 is CASSRTSGASLGAGELFF. The CDR3 DNA reads TGTGCCAGCAGCAGGACTAGCGGGGCTTCTCTGGGAGCCGGGGAGCTGTTTTTT.

V usage is TRBV28 and J usage is TRBJ1-5, with D perhaps matching TRBD1 (6 bases). The germline V and J ends were trimmed by 5 bases and 3 bases, with 14 bases remaining between them. Looked up from germline, CDR1 is MDHEN and CDR2 is SYDVKM. This CDR3 comprises 15 residues. The CDR3 is CASSPQGRNNQPQHF. In nucleotides, the CDR3 is TGTGCCAGCAGTCCTCAGGGGAGAAACAATCAGCCCCAGCATTTT.

The chain has TRBV4-1 and TRBJ2-1; D is unclear. The CDR3 runs to 13 residues. Germline-derived CDR1 and CDR2 are MGHRA and YSYEKL. The germline V and J ends were trimmed by 0 bases and 6 bases, with 6 bases remaining between them. The CDR3 reads CASSQDRVNEQFF. The CDR3 DNA is TGCGCCAGCAGCCAAGACCGCGTCAATGAGCAGTTCTTC.

About this clone itself: A junction end diverges from the germline sequence, so it may reflect a read error. This rearrangement joins TRBV6-1 to TRBJ1-1; a possible D gene is TRBD1 (5 bases). The length of the CDR3 is 15 residues. Germline V CDR1 and CDR2: MNHNS, SASEGT. CDR3 region: CASRADRLRHTDAFF. DNA for the CDR3: TGTGCCAGCAGGGCTGACAGATTACGACACACTGACGCTTTCTTT.

This sequence joins TRBV25-1 and TRBJ1-2; D unresolved. The CDR3 contains 14 residues. Between the trimmed V and J ends, which lost 3 bases and 4 bases, there was a span of 12 bases. Germline V gene lookup returns CDR1 MGHDK and CDR2 SYGVNS. The CDR3: CASSEAVDIYGYTF. The DNA for the CDR3 is TGTGCCAGCAGTGAGGCAGTAGACATCTATGGCTACACCTTC.

V gene TRBV5-1 combines with J gene TRBJ2-1; TRBD2 aligns across 11 bases. The CDR3 has 16 residues. Germline lookup yields CDR1 SGHRS and CDR2 YFSETQ. Trimming at V came to 4 bases and at J to 10 bases, leaving 13 bases not matched to a gene. DNA for the CDR3: TGCGCCAGCAGCCCTCTTCCTCCGGGACTAGCGGAGGAGCAGTTCTTC. As protein: CASSPLPPGLAEEQFF.

The chain joins TRBV19 to TRBJ2-2; TRBD1 might be the D (5 bases). The CDR3 consists of 14 residues. The germline V gene encodes CDR1 LNHDA and CDR2 SQIVND (reference sequence). V was cut by 1 base and J by 5 bases, with 8 bases left in between. For the CDR3, the DNA is TGTGCCAGTAGTATAGGCAGGGTTACCGGGGAGCTGTTTTTT. It codes for CASSIGRVTGELFF.

The CDR3 DNA reads TGTGCCAGCCATACTGAGAACACTGAAGCTTTCTTT. This encodes CASHTENTEAFF. The V call is TRBV21-1, the J call TRBJ1-1. TRBV21-1 is reported as a pseudogene. This CDR3 contains 12 residues.

The chain uses TRBV18 and TRBJ2-7; D is perhaps TRBD2 (6 bases). The CDR3 length is 15 residues. Trimming removed 2 bases at V and 6 bases at J, with 17 bases between. Germline CDR1 is KGHSH and CDR2 is LQKENI. The CDR3, as DNA: TGTGCCAGCTCACCAGAGAGGGGAGGAATGGGCGAGCAGTACTTC. This translates into CASSPERGGMGEQYF.

The chain employs TRBV28 and TRBJ1-4; 7 bases are a match to TRBD1. This CDR3 is 14 amino acids long. CDR1 is MDHEN, CDR2 SYDVKM, per germline. J gave up 8 bases and V 3 bases, and 6 bases lay outside the gene matches. Written as DNA, the CDR3 is TGTGCCAGCAGTTTTGACAGGGTTCGCGAAAAACTGTTTTTT. Its translation is CASSFDRVREKLFF. Variable domain in full (rest from reference TRBV28 and TRBJ1-4): DVKVTQSSRYLVKRTGEKVFLECVQDMDHENMFWYRQDPGLGLRLIYFSYDVKMKEKGDIPEGYSVSREKKERFSLILESASTNQTSMYLCASSFDRVREKLFFGSGTQLSVL.

The chain is built from TRBV9 and TRBJ1-6; 7 nucleotides agree with TRBD1. Germline V gene lookup returns CDR1 SGDLS and CDR2 YYNGEE. The CDR3 is 15 amino acids. V trimming: 3 bases; J trimming: 14 bases; junction bases outside the gene matches: 14. This CDR3 is CASSASQGPSGALHF. CDR3 sequence (DNA): TGTGCCAGCAGCGCTTCACAGGGGCCCTCGGGGGCCCTCCACTTT.

The chain carries TRBV28 and TRBJ1-1; D is unclear. CDR1 and CDR2 (germline): MDHEN, SYDVKM. V was pared by 6 bases and J by 5 bases, with 7 bases between. This CDR3 region has 11 residues. The CDR3 region has the DNA TGTGCCAGCAGGGCGGGAACTGAAGCTTTCTTT. Amino acid sequence: CASRAGTEAFF.

Only one count was recorded for this clone. This chain uses TRBV5-4 with TRBJ1-1, with 7 bases identical to TRBD1. The length of the CDR3 is 15 residues. Germline V gene sequence: CDR1 SGHNT, CDR2 YYREEE (reference sequence). J was trimmed by 1 base and V by 4 bases; bases with no gene match: 7. In DNA form, the CDR3 reads TGTGCCAGCAGCCCCTGGAAGGGGGCGAACACTGAAGCTTTCTTT. Translation: CASSPWKGANTEAFF. The full variable domain, in which reference TRBV5-4 and TRBJ1-1 provide the parts outside the CDR3, is ETGVTQSPTHLIKTRGQQVTLRCSSQSGHNTVSWYQQALGQGPQFIFQYYREEENGRGNFPPRFSGLQFPNYSSELNVNALELDDSALYLCASSPWKGANTEAFFGQGTRLTVV.

The chain couples TRBV10-3 to TRBJ1-1; no definite D call. The V end lost 7 bases, the J end lost 3 bases, and 12 bases lay between the germline ends. The V gene's germline CDR1 is ENHRY and CDR2 SYGVKD. The CDR3 runs to 13 residues. Here the CDR3 reads CAIMRGLDTEAFF. In nucleotides, the CDR3 is TGTGCCATCATGAGAGGTCTGGACACTGAAGCTTTCTTT.

This rearrangement joins TRBV6-1 to TRBJ1-6, with 10 bases matching TRBD1. The germline gives CDR1 MNHNS, CDR2 SASEGT. V shed 2 bases, J shed 9 bases, and the junction held 1 base outside the gene matches. The CDR3 is made up of 14 amino acids. CDR3 protein: CASSERDRGSPLHF. In DNA, the CDR3 is TGTGCCAGCAGTGAAAGGGACAGGGGTTCACCCCTCCACTTT.

About this clone: The sample holds other DNA sequences that translate to the same CDR3. The chain uses TRBV7-9 and TRBJ1-4; unclear D gene. The CDR3 has 11 amino acids. The germline gives CDR1 SEHNR, CDR2 FQNEAQ (reference sequence). V was pared by 5 bases and J by 8 bases, with 6 bases between. The CDR3 here is CASSPGEKLFF. The CDR3 DNA is TGTGCCAGCAGCCCGGGGGAAAAACTGTTTTTT.

This clone was seen only a few times. The chain employs TRBV19 and TRBJ1-5; D not resolved. The CDR3 runs to 13 residues. V shed 7 bases and J shed 0 bases, with 7 bases lying between them. CDR1 is LNHDA and CDR2 is SQIVND in the germline V gene (reference sequence). CDR3 sequence: CASTRNSNQPQHF. CDR3 coding DNA: TGTGCCAGTACCCGTAATAGCAATCAGCCCCAGCATTTT. Supplemented by reference TRBV19 and TRBJ1-5, the full variable domain reads DGGITQSPKYLFRKEGQNVTLSCEQNLNHDAMYWYRQDPGQGLRLIYYSQIVNDFQKGDIAEGYSVSREKKESFPLTVTSAQKNPTAFYLCASTRNSNQPQHFGDGTRLSIL.

The rearrangement links TRBV4-3 to TRBJ2-7; maybe TRBD1 (6 bases). V lost 0 bases and J lost 4, with 19 bases in between. The CDR3 runs 17 residues. CDR1 and CDR2 from the germline V gene are LGHNA and YSLEER. The CDR3 loop reads CASSQDLKWTDGYEQYF. DNA for the CDR3: TGCGCCAGCAGCCAAGATTTGAAATGGACAGATGGTTACGAGCAGTACTTC.

The chain links TRBV7-9 to TRBJ1-2; perhaps TRBD1 as D (6 bases). V was shortened by 2 bases and J by 4 bases, with 11 bases between the two germline ends. Germline lookup yields CDR1 SEHNR and CDR2 FQNEAQ (reference sequence). The CDR3 extends over 14 amino acids. The CDR3 DNA sequence: TGTGCCAGCAGCTTACGACAGGAGGCCTATGGCTACACCTTC. It is translated as CASSLRQEAYGYTF.

The CDR3 reads CSAAGTNYGYTF. The CDR3 nucleotides read TGCAGCGCCGCAGGGACAAACTATGGCTACACCTTC. The chain has TRBV29-1 and TRBJ1-2; TRBD1 might be the D (6 bases). The germline V and J ends were trimmed by 7 bases and 2 bases, with 11 bases remaining between them. The germline gives CDR1 SQVTM, CDR2 ANQGSEA. The CDR3 contains 12 residues.

The V call is TRBV4-3, the J call TRBJ2-2, with TRBD2 matching over 8 bases. Germline values: CDR1 LGHNA, CDR2 YSLEER. The junction had 3 bases not matched to a gene; V was cut back by 4 bases and J by 2 bases. The length of the CDR3 is 15 residues. The CDR3 region is CASSLGLANTGELFF. CDR3 sequence (DNA): TGCGCCAGCAGCCTAGGACTAGCTAACACCGGGGAGCTGTTTTTT.

CDR3 in amino acids: CASSPRQGTPWVQYF. CDR3 DNA: TGTGCCAGCTCACCGAGGCAGGGCACCCCGTGGGTGCAGTACTTC. The J gene is TRBJ2-7, the V gene TRBV18; D is perhaps TRBD1 (5 bases). With 3 bases removed from V and 9 bases from J, the gap between germline ends came to 21 bases. CDR3 size: 15 residues. CDR1 KGHSH and CDR2 LQKENI come from the germline V gene.

This chain connects TRBV11-2 to TRBJ2-3; 10 bases map to TRBD2. This CDR3 comprises 15 residues. Germline loops: CDR1 SGHAT, CDR2 FQNNGV. V shed 5 bases and J 2 bases; nucleotides not matched to a gene: 4. The CDR3 bases are TGTGCCAGCAGCCCAAGCGGGAGGGCCACAGATACGCAGTATTTT. This translates into CASSPSGRATDTQYF. Looking up the rest from reference TRBV11-2 and TRBJ2-3 gives the full variable domain: EAGVAQSPRYKIIEKRQSVAFWCNPISGHATLYWYQQILGQGPKLLIQFQNNGVVDDSQLPKDRFSAERLKGVDSTLKIQPAKLEDSAVYLCASSPSGRATDTQYFGPGTRLTVL.